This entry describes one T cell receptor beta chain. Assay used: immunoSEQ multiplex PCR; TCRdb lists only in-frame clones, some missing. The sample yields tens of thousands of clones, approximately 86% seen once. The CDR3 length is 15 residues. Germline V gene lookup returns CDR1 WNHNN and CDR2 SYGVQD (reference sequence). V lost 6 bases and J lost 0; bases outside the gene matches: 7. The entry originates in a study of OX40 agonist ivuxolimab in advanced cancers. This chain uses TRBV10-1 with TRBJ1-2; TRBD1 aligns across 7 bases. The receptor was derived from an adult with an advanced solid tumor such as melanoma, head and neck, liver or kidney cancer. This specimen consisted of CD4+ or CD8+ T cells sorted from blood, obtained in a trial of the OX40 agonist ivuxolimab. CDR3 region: CASRRGQSTNYGYTF. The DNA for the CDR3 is TGCGCCAGCAGGAGGGGACAGTCTACTAACTATGGCTACACCTTC.